Presented here are 25 T cell receptor beta chains from one specimen sequenced in a study of cytomegalovirus exposure and HLA in healthy donors. A multiplex PCR was run with 60 Vbeta primers and 13 Jbeta primers. Method: immunoSEQ multiplex PCR; TCRdb's copy keeps in-frame clones and lacks some. The profile shows approximately 150,000 clones, 70% to 85% of them singletons. Material: PBMCs. All receptors derive from a middle-aged man in good health and CMV-seronegative.

The chain carries TRBV27 and TRBJ1-2; 10 bases agree with TRBD1. The CDR3 spans 14 residues. Germline CDR1 MNHEY, CDR2 SMNVEV (reference sequence). The J segment lost 7 bases and the V segment lost 8 bases, leaving 10 bases of the junction unmatched. The CDR3 nucleotides are TGTGCCAGCGGACAGGGGGGAGTCAATCGTGGCTACACCTTC. It encodes CASGQGGVNRGYTF.

The rearrangement uses TRBV10-3 and TRBJ2-7; tentatively, D is TRBD1 (5 bases). The CDR3 loop spans 13 amino acids. Germline V CDR1 and CDR2: ENHRY, SYGVKD. V was trimmed by 2 bases and J by 3 bases, leaving 8 bases between them. CDR3 sequence: CAISERTFYEQYF. The DNA for the CDR3 is TGTGCCATCAGTGAGCGGACATTCTACGAGCAGTACTTC.

In the case of this clone: An end of the junction does not agree with germline; a read error may underlie this. The chain carries TRBV11-2 and TRBJ1-2; TRBD1 might be the D (6 bases). The CDR3 totals 14 residues. CDR1 is SGHAT and CDR2 is FQNNGV in the germline V gene. Here the CDR3 reads CASSFGGRDTRIFF. The CDR3 nucleotides read TGTGCCAGCAGCTTCGGAGGAAGGGACACGCGGATATTCTTC.

The chain couples TRBV4-1 to TRBJ2-7, with unresolved D. In germline, CDR1 is MGHRA, CDR2 YSYEKL. The CDR3 has 11 amino acids. Trimming pared 1 base from V and 7 bases from J, leaving 5 bases between. CDR3 bases: TGCGCCAGCAGCCAAGCAAAAGAGCAGTACTTC. Translating gives CASSQAKEQYF.

The chain uses TRBV30 and TRBJ1-6; 7 bases are shared with TRBD1. The V and J ends lost 7 bases and 1 base, in that order; junction bases with no gene match: 7. Per the germline V gene, CDR1 is GTSNPN and CDR2 is SVGIG (reference sequence). The CDR3 is made up of 15 amino acids. The CDR3 loop reads CAFGTVSSYNSPLHF. The CDR3, as DNA: TGTGCCTTTGGGACAGTAAGTTCCTATAATTCACCCCTCCACTTT.

J is TRBJ2-5 and V is TRBV18, with 13 bases lining up with TRBD2. The V gene end was trimmed by 4 bases and the J gene end by 4 bases; junction bases not matched to a gene: 0. Looked up from germline, CDR1 is KGHSH and CDR2 is LQKENI. This CDR3 is 14 amino acids long. CDR3 protein: CASSRTSGGETQYF. In DNA, the CDR3 is TGTGCCAGCTCACGGACTAGCGGGGGAGAGACCCAGTACTTC.

This rearrangement joins TRBV5-1 to TRBJ2-5, with 9 bases identical to TRBD2. V shed 1 base and J 5 bases; nucleotides not matched to a gene: 9. This CDR3 comprises 16 residues. Per germline, CDR1 SGHRS and CDR2 YFSETQ. Here the CDR3 DNA reads TGCGCCAGCAGCTTGACCCAGCGGGGGGTTCGGGAGACCCAGTACTTC. The encoded protein is CASSLTQRGVRETQYF.

CDR3 region: CASSLGTSPTDTQYF. For the CDR3, the DNA is TGTGCCAGCAGCTTGGGGACTAGCCCCACAGATACGCAGTATTTT. The rearrangement joins TRBV11-3 to TRBJ2-3, with 9 bases fitting TRBD2. This CDR3 has 15 residues. CDR1 and CDR2 from the germline V gene are SGHNT and YENEEA. V lost 3 bases and J lost 2; bases outside the gene matches: 3.

The rearrangement joins TRBV12-5 to TRBJ1-3, with D hard to call. Germline loops: CDR1 LGHNT, CDR2 FRNRAP. Trimming took off 1 base at V and 0 bases at J, with 10 bases between the two ends. The length of the CDR3 is 16 residues. The CDR3 DNA follows: TGTGCTAGTGGTTTGGACGAGCACGTCTCTGGAAACACCATATATTTT. It codes for CASGLDEHVSGNTIYF. Looking up the rest from reference TRBV12-5 and TRBJ1-3 gives the full variable domain: DARVTQTPRHKVTEMGQEVTMRCQPILGHNTVFWYRQTMMQGLELLAYFRNRAPLDDSGMPKDRFSAEMPDATLATLKIQPSEPRDSAVYFCASGLDEHVSGNTIYFGEGSWLTVV.

The chain is built from TRBV5-6 and TRBJ1-1; 8 bases match TRBD1. The CDR3 is made up of 14 amino acids. With 3 bases clipped from V and 4 bases from J, the junction kept 5 bases outside the gene matches. Germline V CDR1 and CDR2: SGHDT, YYEEEE. CDR3 in amino acids: CASSWGTGGTEAFF. The DNA of the CDR3 is TGTGCCAGCAGCTGGGGGACAGGAGGCACTGAAGCTTTCTTT.

The rearrangement joins TRBV7-9 to TRBJ1-1, with D unclear. The V and J ends lost 7 bases and 0 bases respectively, with 9 bases between them. Germline V gene data show CDR1 as SEHNR and CDR2 as FQNEAQ (reference sequence). The CDR3 is 13 residues long. The CDR3 region is CASNRVMNTEAFF. The DNA of the CDR3 is TGTGCCAGCAACCGGGTAATGAACACTGAAGCTTTCTTT. Supplemented by reference TRBV7-9 and TRBJ1-1, the full variable domain reads DTGVSQNPRHKITKRGQNVTFRCDPISEHNRLYWYRQTLGQGPEFLTYFQNEAQLEKSRLLSDRFSAERPKGSFSTLEIQRTEQGDSAMYLCASNRVMNTEAFFGQGTRLTVV.

The chain links TRBV9 to TRBJ2-3, with D possibly matching TRBD2 (6 bases). V lost 0 bases and J 2 bases, leaving 10 bases between the germline ends. This CDR3 spans 15 amino acids. Germline CDR1 is SGDLS and CDR2 is YYNGEE. The CDR3 protein is CASSVGGALTDTQYF. In DNA, the CDR3 is TGTGCCAGCAGCGTAGGCGGGGCCCTCACAGATACGCAGTATTTT.

V usage is TRBV19 and J usage is TRBJ1-1; 7 nucleotides line up with TRBD1. The J segment lost 1 base and the V segment lost 5 bases, leaving 4 bases of the junction unmatched. The CDR3 spans 14 residues. Germline-derived CDR1 and CDR2 are LNHDA and SQIVND (reference sequence). CDR3 sequence reads: CASSPQGGNTEAFF. As DNA, the CDR3 is TGTGCCAGTAGTCCTCAGGGGGGGAACACTGAAGCTTTCTTT.

The rearrangement links TRBV9 to TRBJ1-2; no clear D gene. V dropped 4 bases and J dropped 14 bases, with 18 bases sitting between them. Germline V gene data show CDR1 as SGDLS and CDR2 as YYNGEE. The CDR3 length is 12 residues. CDR3 protein: CASSPRHEPGTF. CDR3 in DNA: TGTGCCAGCAGCCCCCGACACGAACCGGGGACCTTC.

This rearrangement joins TRBV5-4 to TRBJ2-7; D ambiguous. The CDR3 is 13 residues long. V lost 0 bases, J lost 3 bases, and 7 bases lay in between. Germline-derived CDR1 and CDR2 are SGHNT and YYREEE (reference sequence). CDR3 in DNA: TGTGCCAGCAGCTTGGGCACTTACTACGAGCAGTACTTC. Its protein product is CASSLGTYYEQYF.

The rearrangement joins TRBV19 to TRBJ2-5, with 8 positions matching TRBD1. Germline CDR1 LNHDA, CDR2 SQIVND (reference sequence). This CDR3 region has 15 residues. V shed 0 bases, J shed 5 bases, and the junction held 5 bases outside the gene matches. CDR3 in amino acids: CASSIDLYRGETQYF. The CDR3 bases are TGTGCCAGTAGTATAGATCTCTACAGGGGGGAGACCCAGTACTTC.

The rearrangement joins TRBV6-5 to TRBJ2-6; 9 bases match TRBD1. V shed 4 bases and J 2 bases; nucleotides not matched to a gene: 3. The CDR3 has 16 residues. In germline, CDR1 is MNHEY, CDR2 SVGAGI. Written as DNA, the CDR3 is TGTGCCAGCAGTTTGGGACAGGGAGCTGGGGCCAACGTCCTGACTTTC. Translating gives CASSLGQGAGANVLTF.

The rearrangement uses TRBV6-5 and TRBJ1-2, with a tentative D call TRBD1 (5 bases). CDR1 and CDR2 (germline): MNHEY, SVGAGI. Trimming took off 7 bases at V and 0 bases at J, with 9 bases between the two ends. This CDR3 has 13 residues. CDR3: CASTGGTNYGYTF. DNA of the CDR3: TGTGCCAGCACCGGGGGTACTAACTATGGCTACACCTTC.

The chain joins TRBV6-6 to TRBJ2-6; 7 bases are a match to TRBD1. CDR1 MNHNY and CDR2 SVGAGI come from the germline V gene (reference sequence). The V and J ends lost 6 bases and 2 bases, in that order; junction bases with no gene match: 4. The CDR3 contains 15 residues. The DNA of the CDR3 is TGTGCCAGCAGACTTCAGGGGGCTGGGGCCAACGTCCTGACTTTC. The encoded protein is CASRLQGAGANVLTF.

This clone has more than one count but fewer than ten. The chain joins TRBV13 to TRBJ1-5, with D hard to call. The CDR3 consists of 14 residues. V lost 3 bases, J lost 6 bases, and 12 bases lay in between. The germline CDR1 and CDR2 sequences are PRHDT and FYEKMQ (reference sequence). The CDR3 region is CASSFQAGGQPQHF. The CDR3, as DNA: TGTGCCAGCAGCTTCCAGGCGGGAGGTCAGCCCCAGCATTTT.

This sequence joins TRBV5-1 and TRBJ2-4; D is possibly TRBD2 (5 bases). The ends were cut back, 0 bases at V and 1 base at J, with 8 bases in the middle. The CDR3 extends over 15 amino acids. The germline V gene has CDR1 SGHRS and CDR2 YFSETQ. The CDR3 reads CASSLDGGAKNIQYF. The CDR3 DNA is TGCGCCAGCAGCTTGGATGGCGGGGCCAAAAACATTCAGTACTTC.

This chain connects TRBV28 to TRBJ1-2, with TRBD1 matching 9 bases. Per germline, CDR1 MDHEN and CDR2 SYDVKM. The CDR3 loop spans 14 amino acids. V dropped 6 bases and J dropped 11; count of bases not matched to a gene: 13. The CDR3 spells CASSPRQGGILYTF. For the CDR3, the DNA is TGTGCCAGCAGCCCTAGACAGGGGGGAATTCTGTACACCTTC.

J is TRBJ1-2 and V is TRBV7-2; D not certain. V gave up 4 bases and J gave up 3 bases, with 18 bases separating them. The CDR3 runs to 16 residues. Germline loops: CDR1 SGHTA, CDR2 FQGNSA. The CDR3 sequence is CASSSRTLGSYYGYTF. As DNA, the CDR3 is TGTGCCAGCAGCTCCCGAACGTTGGGGAGTTACTATGGCTACACCTTC.

The chain uses TRBV19 and TRBJ1-2, with 10 nucleotides matching TRBD1. The CDR3 loop spans 13 amino acids. V shed 3 bases and J 7 bases; nucleotides not matched to a gene: 2. Per germline, CDR1 LNHDA and CDR2 SQIVND (reference sequence). In DNA, the CDR3 is TGTGCCAGTAGTATCGGGACAGGGGTTGGCTACACCTTC. It specifies CASSIGTGVGYTF.

This chain uses TRBV5-1 with TRBJ2-3; D unresolved. Germline lookup yields CDR1 SGHRS and CDR2 YFSETQ. The CDR3 spans 13 residues. V was shortened by 1 base and J by 2 bases, with 5 bases between the two germline ends. CDR3 residues: CASSLSVTDTQYF. The CDR3 nucleotides are TGCGCCAGCAGCTTGTCGGTCACAGATACGCAGTATTTT.